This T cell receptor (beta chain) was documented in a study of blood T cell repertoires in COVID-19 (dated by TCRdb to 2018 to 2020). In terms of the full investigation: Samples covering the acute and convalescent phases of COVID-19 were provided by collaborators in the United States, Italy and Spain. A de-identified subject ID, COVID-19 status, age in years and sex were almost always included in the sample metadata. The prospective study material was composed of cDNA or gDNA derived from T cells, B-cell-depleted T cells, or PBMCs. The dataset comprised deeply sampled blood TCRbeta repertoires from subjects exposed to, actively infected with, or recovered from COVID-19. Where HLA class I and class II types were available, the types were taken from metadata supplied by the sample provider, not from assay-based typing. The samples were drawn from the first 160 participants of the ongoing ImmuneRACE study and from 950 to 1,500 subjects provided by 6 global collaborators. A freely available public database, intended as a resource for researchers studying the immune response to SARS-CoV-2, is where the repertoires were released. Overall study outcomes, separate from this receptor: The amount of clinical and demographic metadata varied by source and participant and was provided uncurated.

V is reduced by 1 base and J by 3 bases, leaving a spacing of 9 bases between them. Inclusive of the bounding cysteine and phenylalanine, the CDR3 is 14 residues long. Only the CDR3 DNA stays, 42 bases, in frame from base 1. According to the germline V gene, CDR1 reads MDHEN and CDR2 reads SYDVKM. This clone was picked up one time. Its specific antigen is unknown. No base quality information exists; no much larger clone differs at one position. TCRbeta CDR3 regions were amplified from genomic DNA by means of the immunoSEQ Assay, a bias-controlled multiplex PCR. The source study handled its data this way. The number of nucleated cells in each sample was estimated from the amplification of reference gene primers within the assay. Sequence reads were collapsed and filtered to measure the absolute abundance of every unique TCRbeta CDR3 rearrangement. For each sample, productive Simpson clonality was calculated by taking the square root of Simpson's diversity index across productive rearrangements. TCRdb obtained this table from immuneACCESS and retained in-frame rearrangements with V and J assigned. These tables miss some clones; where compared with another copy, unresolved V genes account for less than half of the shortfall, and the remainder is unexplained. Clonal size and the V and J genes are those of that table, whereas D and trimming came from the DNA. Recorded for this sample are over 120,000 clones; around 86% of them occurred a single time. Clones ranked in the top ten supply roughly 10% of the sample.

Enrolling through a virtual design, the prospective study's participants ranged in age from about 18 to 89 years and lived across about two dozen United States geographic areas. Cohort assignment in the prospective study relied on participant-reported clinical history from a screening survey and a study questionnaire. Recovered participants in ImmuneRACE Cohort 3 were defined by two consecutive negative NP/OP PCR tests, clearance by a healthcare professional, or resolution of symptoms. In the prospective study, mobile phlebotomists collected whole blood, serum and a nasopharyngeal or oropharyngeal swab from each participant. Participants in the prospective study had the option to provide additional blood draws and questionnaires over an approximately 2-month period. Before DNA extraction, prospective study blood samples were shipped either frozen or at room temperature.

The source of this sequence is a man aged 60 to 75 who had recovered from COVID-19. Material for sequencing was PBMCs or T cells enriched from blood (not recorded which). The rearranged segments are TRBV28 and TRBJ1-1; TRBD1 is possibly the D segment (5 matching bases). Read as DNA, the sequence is TGTGCCAGCAGTTTATCGGCAGGGTACACTGAAGCTTTCTTT. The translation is CASSLSAGYTEAFF.